This T cell receptor beta chain was sequenced in a study of T-cell reconstitution after alpha-beta-depleted transplantation in children. This CDR3 region has 15 residues. Germline trimming cut 0 bases from V and 8 bases from J; bases unmatched to any gene: 7. Per the germline V gene, CDR1 is MGHRA and CDR2 is YSYEKL. Construction of the TCRbeta library involved unique molecular identifiers. TCRdb passed the PCR reads through MiXCR, listing each CDR3 protein once. The sample records hundreds of thousands of distinct CDR3 sequences, approximately 9.5% being singletons. The clonotype comes from a human donor who donated a stem cell graft to a child with acute lymphoblastic leukemia. Sequenced material: PBMCs from the stem cell graft donor, taken from the stem cell graft. The chain uses TRBV4-1 and TRBJ2-1; the match to TRBD2 covers 7 bases. CDR3 nucleotides: TGCGCCAGCAGCCAAGATCGGGTGGGGGGGGATGAGCAGTTCTTC. Translated, it gives CASSQDRVGGDEQFF.